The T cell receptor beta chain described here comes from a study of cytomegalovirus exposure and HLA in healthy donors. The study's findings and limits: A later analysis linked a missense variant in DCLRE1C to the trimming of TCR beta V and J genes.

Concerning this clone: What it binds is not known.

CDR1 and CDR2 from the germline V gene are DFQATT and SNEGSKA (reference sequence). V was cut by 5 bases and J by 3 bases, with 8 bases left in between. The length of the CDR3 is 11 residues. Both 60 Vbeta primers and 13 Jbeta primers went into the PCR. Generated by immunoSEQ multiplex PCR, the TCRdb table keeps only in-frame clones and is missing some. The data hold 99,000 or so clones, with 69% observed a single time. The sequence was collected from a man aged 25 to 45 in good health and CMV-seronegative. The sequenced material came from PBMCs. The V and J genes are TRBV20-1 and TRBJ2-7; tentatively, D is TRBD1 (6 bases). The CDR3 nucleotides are TGCAGTGCTTACAGGGACTACGAGCAGTACTTC. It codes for CSAYRDYEQYF.